The clone carrying this T cell receptor beta chain appeared a few times. What it binds is not known. This sample is part of a study of CD8 T cells in ankylosing spondylitis. Findings and limits, study-wide: Ankylosing spondylitis blood seemed to carry a telltale TCR beta motif made of under ten highly homologous variants.

Trimming pared 6 bases from V and 4 bases from J, leaving 16 bases between. This CDR3 comprises 15 residues. A single record per CDR3 protein comes from TCRdb applying MiXCR to the 5' RACE reads. Among roughly 91,000 distinct CDR3 sequences, about 8.3% were seen once, and the ten largest hold 9.9%. The receptor's source is a male donor with ankylosing spondylitis or in good health (not recorded which). Input material: blood, either unsorted or a sorted T cell fraction (not recorded which). The gene calls are TRBV12-3 or TRBV12-4 and TRBJ2-1, with D unresolved. The CDR3 sequence is CASRLDGMGYNEQFF. The CDR3 DNA is TGTGCCAGCAGACTGGACGGCATGGGGTACAATGAGCAGTTCTTC.